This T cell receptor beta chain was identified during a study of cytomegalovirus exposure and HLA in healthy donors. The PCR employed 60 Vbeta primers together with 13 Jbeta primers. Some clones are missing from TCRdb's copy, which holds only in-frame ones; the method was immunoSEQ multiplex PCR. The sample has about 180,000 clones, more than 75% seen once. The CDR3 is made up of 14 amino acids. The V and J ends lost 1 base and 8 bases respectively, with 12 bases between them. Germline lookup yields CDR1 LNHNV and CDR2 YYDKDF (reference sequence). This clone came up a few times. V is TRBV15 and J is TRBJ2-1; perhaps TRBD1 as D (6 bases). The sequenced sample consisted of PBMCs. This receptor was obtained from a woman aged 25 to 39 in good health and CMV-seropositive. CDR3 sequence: CATSRAQQGDEQFF. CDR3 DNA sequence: TGTGCCACCAGCAGAGCACAACAGGGCGATGAGCAGTTCTTC.